A single sample is the source of the 28 T cell receptor beta chains below, sequenced in a study of blood T cell repertoires in COVID-19. The protocol was immunoSEQ multiplex PCR, while the TCRdb copy is restricted to in-frame clones and leaves out a portion. The repertoire holds around 250,000 clones, with roughly 86% as singletons. The sequenced sample was peripheral blood. The receptors shown here come from a man between 18 and 35 years old with active or convalescent COVID-19.

The chain couples TRBV5-1 to TRBJ2-5, with 7 bases aligning to TRBD1. The CDR3 runs to 15 residues. With V trimmed by 4 bases and J by 7 bases, 13 bases remained unmatched. From germline, CDR1 is SGHRS and CDR2 YFSETQ. CDR3 coding DNA: TGCGCCAGCAGCCCCCGGGACAGAGCCGACGGGACCCAGTACTTC. It translates to CASSPRDRADGTQYF.

This clone was found once. The J gene is TRBJ1-2, the V gene TRBV6-5; TRBD1 matches 8 bases. The V segment lost 6 bases and the J segment 4 bases; nucleotides outside the gene matches: 10. CDR1 and CDR2 (germline): MNHEY, SVGAGI. The CDR3 runs to 15 residues. In DNA, the CDR3 is TGTGCCAGCAGCCAAGGACAGGGCCCGGCCTATGGCTACACCTTC. Translating gives CASSQGQGPAYGYTF.

V usage is TRBV2 and J usage is TRBJ2-3; possible D gene TRBD1, 5 bases. This CDR3 region has 15 residues. The germline V gene encodes CDR1 SNHLY and CDR2 FYNNEI. V lost 5 bases to trimming and J lost 5 bases, with 17 bases between them. The CDR3 DNA reads as TGTGCCAGCAGTCTTTCCGGGTCTCAGGGAGATACGCAGTATTTT. It specifies CASSLSGSQGDTQYF.

The V and J genes are TRBV19 and TRBJ1-4; D gene unclear. V was trimmed by 5 bases and J by 5 bases, leaving 9 bases between them. Germline CDR1 LNHDA, CDR2 SQIVND (reference sequence). The length of the CDR3 is 13 residues. The CDR3 region is CASSLPGNEKLFF. As DNA, the CDR3 is TGTGCCAGTAGTCTCCCGGGGAATGAAAAACTGTTTTTT. Looking up the rest from reference TRBV19 and TRBJ1-4 gives the full variable domain: DGGITQSPKYLFRKEGQNVTLSCEQNLNHDAMYWYRQDPGQGLRLIYYSQIVNDFQKGDIAEGYSVSREKKESFPLTVTSAQKNPTAFYLCASSLPGNEKLFFGSGTQLSVL.

V gene TRBV18 combines with J gene TRBJ2-3; 12 bases match TRBD1. The length of the CDR3 is 18 residues. J lost 6 bases, V lost 1 base, and 11 bases had no gene match. Per the germline V gene, CDR1 is KGHSH and CDR2 is LQKENI. CDR3 nucleotide sequence: TGTGCCAGCTCACCACGTAGCCCGGGACAGGGGGCCGAGGATACGCAGTATTTT. The encoded protein is CASSPRSPGQGAEDTQYF.

The chain uses TRBV27 and TRBJ2-1, with D perhaps matching TRBD1 (5 bases). The CDR3 runs to 20 residues. V lost 2 bases to trimming and J lost 2 bases, with 25 bases between them. Germline-derived CDR1 and CDR2 are MNHEY and SMNVEV (reference sequence). CDR3 loop: CASSLLPPWRQSRPYNEQFF. The CDR3 coding sequence is TGTGCCAGCAGTTTACTTCCCCCCTGGCGACAGTCGCGCCCCTACAATGAGCAGTTCTTC.

This clone was seen once. CDR3 nucleotide sequence: TGTGCCAGCAGTGAAATCAATTATACGCAGTATTTT. This gives the protein CASSEINYTQYF. J is TRBJ2-3 and V is TRBV2; D gene uncertain. CDR1 SNHLY and CDR2 FYNNEI come from the germline V gene. V was cut by 2 bases and J by 7 bases, with 7 bases left in between. This CDR3 comprises 12 residues. Complete variable domain (other parts from reference TRBV2 and TRBJ2-3): EPEVTQTPSHQVTQMGQEVILRCVPISNHLYFYWYRQILGQKVEFLVSFYNNEISEKSEIFDDQFSVERPDGSNFTLKIRSTKLEDSAMYFCASSEINYTQYFGPGTRLTVL.

The chain couples TRBV18 to TRBJ1-1; a possible D gene is TRBD1 (5 bases). V was trimmed by 1 base and J by 6 bases, leaving 6 bases between them. This CDR3 is built from 12 residues. Looked up from germline, CDR1 is KGHSH and CDR2 is LQKENI. CDR3 protein: CASSPLGPEAFF. CDR3 nucleotides: TGTGCCAGCTCACCACTGGGGCCTGAAGCTTTCTTT.

The chain combines TRBV28 with TRBJ1-2; no firm D call. Germline V lookup: CDR1 MDHEN, CDR2 SYDVKM. Trimming took 5 bases from V and 4 from J, leaving 8 bases between them. The CDR3 covers 12 residues. CDR3: CASSQHLYGYTF. In nucleotides, the CDR3 is TGTGCCAGCAGTCAACACCTCTATGGCTACACCTTC.

The chain recombines TRBV5-1 with TRBJ1-3; D is perhaps TRBD1 (5 bases). From germline, CDR1 is SGHRS and CDR2 YFSETQ. This CDR3 has 16 residues. Trimming left V 3 bases short and J 0 bases short, with 13 bases between. The CDR3 reads CASSSGRTPSGNTIYF. CDR3 bases: TGCGCCAGCAGCTCCGGACGGACACCCTCTGGAAACACCATATATTTT.

The chain links TRBV6-1 to TRBJ1-5; TRBD1 agrees at 10 bases. Trimming cost V 3 bases and J 0 bases; bases outside gene matches: 8. The CDR3 is 18 residues long. Germline CDR1 reads MNHNS; CDR2 reads SASEGT. The DNA for the CDR3 is TGTGCCAGCAGTGAGGTGACAGGGGGCGCAATTAGCAATCAGCCCCAGCATTTT. It yields the protein CASSEVTGGAISNQPQHF.

This rearrangement joins TRBV12-5 to TRBJ1-1; D unclear. The CDR3 contains 12 residues. V was shortened by 8 bases and J by 11 bases, with 18 bases between the two germline ends. Germline V gene lookup returns CDR1 LGHNT and CDR2 FRNRAP. The CDR3 DNA sequence: TGTGCTAGTTCCTCTATATCCCAACCGGCTTTCTTT. Encoded protein: CASSSISQPAFF.

The rearrangement links TRBV6-2 or TRBV6-3 to TRBJ2-3; TRBD2 agrees at 9 bases. Germline V gives CDR1 MNHEY, CDR2 SVGEGT. The trim removed 0 bases at V and 2 bases at J, leaving 15 bases unmatched. The CDR3 has 20 amino acids. In DNA, the CDR3 is TGTGCCAGCAGTTACTCTCCGGGACTAGCAGTGATCTCTGCCACAGATACGCAGTATTTT. This sequence encodes CASSYSPGLAVISATDTQYF.

The gene calls are TRBV28 and TRBJ1-1, with a possible D match to TRBD1 (6 bases). With 6 bases removed from V and 6 bases from J, the gap between germline ends came to 11 bases. The CDR3 consists of 12 residues. The germline V gene has CDR1 MDHEN and CDR2 SYDVKM. CDR3 sequence reads: CASRQGKAEAFF. The CDR3 DNA reads as TGTGCCAGCAGACAGGGAAAGGCTGAAGCTTTCTTT.

The V call is TRBV7-3, the J call TRBJ2-7, with D possibly matching TRBD2 (5 bases). The CDR3 runs 12 residues. The germline V gene has CDR1 SGHTA and CDR2 FQGTGA. Trimming stripped 4 bases from V and 6 bases from J, with 10 bases between. The CDR3 nucleotides read TGTGCCAGCAGCTACCCGGGGAGCGAGCAGTACTTC. Its protein product is CASSYPGSEQYF.

The rearrangement uses TRBV12-3 or TRBV12-4 and TRBJ1-1; the D is unclear. V gave up 10 bases and J gave up 0 bases, with 9 bases separating them. The length of the CDR3 is 12 residues. CDR3 in amino acids: CATRHLNTEAFF. The CDR3 DNA follows: TGTGCCACCCGACACCTGAACACTGAAGCTTTCTTT.

This sequence joins TRBV19 and TRBJ1-2; possible D gene TRBD1, 5 bases. Germline CDR1 LNHDA, CDR2 SQIVND (reference sequence). Trimming took 3 bases from V and 1 from J, leaving 15 bases between them. This CDR3 comprises 16 residues. This chain's CDR3 is CASSIISGNVNYGYTF. The CDR3 DNA follows: TGTGCCAGTAGTATTATTTCAGGGAACGTTAACTATGGCTACACCTTC.

V and J are TRBV5-6 and TRBJ2-3; D is possibly TRBD2 (5 bases). The CDR3 totals 13 residues. V was clipped by 5 bases and J by 5 bases, with 12 bases between them. Germline CDR1 reads SGHDT; CDR2 reads YYEEEE. This CDR3 reads CASRRAGGDTQYF. For the CDR3, the DNA is TGTGCCAGCAGGAGGGCCGGCGGAGATACGCAGTATTTT.

This clone was counted a single time. As DNA, the CDR3 is TGTGCCAGCAGAACCGGGACAGGGGCTGGAAACACCATATATTTT. It encodes CASRTGTGAGNTIYF. The chain combines TRBV5-5 with TRBJ1-3; 10 bases agree with TRBD1. The CDR3 covers 15 residues. Germline V gene lookup returns CDR1 SGHKS and CDR2 YYEKEE (reference sequence). J lost 2 bases, V lost 5 bases, and 4 bases had no gene match.

This chain connects TRBV4-1 to TRBJ2-2, with D possibly being TRBD1 (6 bases). CDR1 is MGHRA and CDR2 is YSYEKL in the germline V gene. The CDR3 spans 14 residues. The ends were cut back, 2 bases at V and 7 bases at J, with 11 bases in the middle. CDR3 amino acids: CASSQPGENGELFF. The CDR3 nucleotides are TGCGCCAGCAGCCAACCAGGGGAGAACGGGGAGCTGTTTTTT.

The chain is built from TRBV10-3 and TRBJ2-5; TRBD2 agrees at 7 bases. This CDR3 contains 14 residues. Germline CDR1 and CDR2: ENHRY and SYGVKD. J lost 2 bases, V lost 6 bases, and 6 bases had no gene match. In DNA, the CDR3 is TGTGCCATCAGCCCAGCGGGGAAGCAAGAGACCCAGTACTTC. Amino acid sequence: CAISPAGKQETQYF.

Regarding this clone: At one end the junction does not follow the germline gene, possibly because of a read error. The chain couples TRBV6-2 or TRBV6-3 to TRBJ2-7; TRBD1 or TRBD2 may be the D gene (5 bases each). The CDR3 is 13 residues long. Germline lookup yields CDR1 MNHEY and CDR2 SVGEGT. This CDR3 reads CAGSRASSAEQYF. In DNA, the CDR3 is TGTGCCGGCAGCAGGGCTAGCTCAGCCGAGCAGTACTTC.

This clone occurred once. The chain is built from TRBV2 and TRBJ2-1; 8 nucleotides match TRBD1. Losses at the gene ends were 5 bases for V and 9 bases for J; bases not matched to a gene: 3. This CDR3 contains 12 residues. Germline V gene data show CDR1 as SNHLY and CDR2 as FYNNEI. The CDR3, as DNA: TGTGCCAGCAGTAATACAGGGGGTGAGCAGTTCTTC. Protein: CASSNTGGEQFF.

J is TRBJ1-2 and V is TRBV12-3 or TRBV12-4; the D is unclear. Deletions cut 6 bases from V and 6 bases from J, with 14 bases between. The CDR3 runs to 13 residues. The CDR3 region has the DNA TGTGCCAGCAGGGGCCGGGAGGCCAATGGCTACACCTTC. Residues: CASRGREANGYTF.

The gene calls are TRBV19 and TRBJ1-3, with D possibly matching TRBD1 (6 bases). With 0 bases removed from V and 8 bases from J, the gap between germline ends came to 11 bases. This CDR3 has 14 amino acids. Germline V gene lookup returns CDR1 LNHDA and CDR2 SQIVND (reference sequence). The CDR3 loop reads CASSIEGAVDTIYF. DNA for the CDR3: TGTGCCAGTAGTATAGAGGGGGCTGTGGACACCATATATTTT.

The CDR3 loop reads CASRRSHNKNTEAFF. CDR3 sequence (DNA): TGTGCCAGCAGACGCTCTCACAATAAGAACACTGAAGCTTTCTTT. This chain links TRBV2 with TRBJ1-1, with unresolved D. Germline V gene sequence: CDR1 SNHLY, CDR2 FYNNEI. This CDR3 is built from 15 residues. Deletions cut 6 bases from V and 1 base from J, with 15 bases between.

The count of this clone is one. This chain joins TRBV7-9 and TRBJ2-3, with 7 bases lining up with TRBD2. Germline CDR1 is SEHNR and CDR2 is FQNEAQ (reference sequence). With V trimmed by 5 bases and J by 1 base, 9 bases remained unmatched. This CDR3 has 16 residues. CDR3: CASSPTRAGGTDTQYF. DNA of the CDR3: TGTGCCAGCAGCCCCACCCGGGCGGGGGGCACAGATACGCAGTATTTT.

The chain joins TRBV27 to TRBJ2-7; 9 positions agree with TRBD1. The ends lost 5 bases at V and 2 bases at J; junction bases unmatched: 10. The V gene's germline CDR1 is MNHEY and CDR2 SMNVEV (reference sequence). This CDR3 is 16 amino acids long. This CDR3 reads CASSPHRDRAPYEQYF. Here the CDR3 DNA reads TGTGCCAGCAGTCCCCACCGGGACAGGGCCCCCTACGAGCAGTACTTC.